This T cell receptor (beta chain) was profiled in a study of cytomegalovirus exposure and HLA in healthy donors. Study observations and caveats: A few chains tied to CMV proved CMV antigen-specific in vitro.

Both 60 Vbeta primers and 13 Jbeta primers went into the PCR. Produced via immunoSEQ multiplex PCR; TCRdb's table is partial and in-frame only. The repertoire consists of about 120,000 clones, with 65% to 80% occurring once and the leading ten covering approximately 10%. The study sampled nominally healthy donors, though unrecorded immune exposures were likely. Germline loops: CDR1 SGDLS, CDR2 YYNGEE. V lost 0 bases and J 4 bases, leaving 15 bases between the germline ends. The CDR3 consists of 16 residues. As to this clone: Its matching antigen is unknown.

The chain recombines TRBV9 with TRBJ2-3; tentatively, D is TRBD2 (5 bases). Specimen: PBMCs. This TCR came from a man aged 35-49 years in good health and CMV-seropositive. The CDR3 loop is CASSVGASPSADTQYF. CDR3 DNA sequence: TGTGCCAGCAGCGTAGGGGCTAGCCCGAGCGCAGATACGCAGTATTTT.